This passage covers 15 T cell receptor beta chains from one sample sequenced in a study of T cells after yellow fever vaccination. TCRdb ran MiXCR on the 5' RACE reads and lists one entry per CDR3 protein. Of more than 90,000 distinct CDR3 sequences in the sample, 7% to 8.5% were seen once. The sequencing used CD8+ T cells sorted from PBMCs, collected 45 days after the yellow fever booster vaccination. The receptors here all came from a man aged 30 to 45 who received the YFV17D yellow fever vaccine.

This clonotype appeared once. A read error is possible here, since a much larger clone lies one base away. J is TRBJ2-7 and V is TRBV5-1; no clear D gene. Germline V lookup: CDR1 SGHRS, CDR2 YFSETQ. V was pared by 1 base and J by 0 bases, with 14 bases between. The CDR3 extends over 16 amino acids. The CDR3 DNA is TGCGCCAGCAGCTTGTCCCTAGTTGGAAACTCCTACGAGCAGTACTTC. It encodes CASSLSLVGNSYEQYF. The complete variable domain, with remaining parts taken from reference TRBV5-1 and TRBJ2-7, reads KAGVTQTPRYLIKTRGQQVTLSCSPISGHRSVSWYQQTPGQGLQFLFEYFSETQRNKGNFPGRFSGRQFSNSRSEMNVSTLELGDSALYLCASSLSLVGNSYEQYFGPGTRLTVT.

The table lists this clonotype with a few counts. The CDR3 DNA reads as TGTGCCACCTCCCCTATAGCGGGAGTCTACGAGCAGTACTTC. Its translation is CATSPIAGVYEQYF. V usage is TRBV19 and J usage is TRBJ2-7, with 9 bases identical to TRBD2. In germline, CDR1 is LNHDA, CDR2 SQIVND (reference sequence). V lost 10 bases and J lost 3; bases outside the gene matches: 10. This CDR3 is 14 amino acids long.

This clonotype was detected ten times or more. This chain connects TRBV24-1 to TRBJ2-1; D is possibly TRBD1 or TRBD2 (5 bases each). The CDR3 runs 16 residues. V lost 4 bases to trimming and J lost 9 bases, with 21 bases between them. CDR1 is KGHDR, CDR2 SFDVKD, per germline. The CDR3 spells CATSDKGTLPYLEQFF. Here the CDR3 DNA reads TGTGCCACCAGTGACAAGGGGACCTTACCCTACCTTGAGCAGTTCTTC.

This clonotype came up many times. The V gene is TRBV6-5, the J gene TRBJ2-2; TRBD2 aligns across 14 bases. From germline, CDR1 is MNHEY and CDR2 SVGAGI. The CDR3 consists of 17 residues. V shed 8 bases and J 1 base; nucleotides not matched to a gene: 6. In DNA, the CDR3 is TGTGCCAGCCTGGGACTAGCGGGAGAAGGGAACACCGGGGAGCTGTTTTTT. Amino acid sequence: CASLGLAGEGNTGELFF.

This chain connects TRBV20-1 to TRBJ2-7; 12 nucleotides agree with TRBD2. Germline values: CDR1 DFQATT, CDR2 SNEGSKA (reference sequence). With 6 bases clipped from V and 5 bases from J, the junction kept 8 bases outside the gene matches. The CDR3 extends over 14 amino acids. The CDR3 region has the DNA TGCAGTGCCCTGACTAGCGGGAGTTCCCACGAGCAGTACTTC. This translates into CSALTSGSSHEQYF.

This clonotype was observed at least ten times. This chain uses TRBV20-1 with TRBJ2-7, with TRBD2 identical over 11 bases. The CDR3 covers 14 residues. Germline CDR1 DFQATT, CDR2 SNEGSKA (reference sequence). Trimming at V came to 1 base and at J to 4 bases, leaving 3 bases not matched to a gene. The CDR3 region is CSARGVAGGYEQYF. DNA of the CDR3: TGCAGTGCTAGAGGAGTAGCGGGAGGGTACGAGCAGTACTTC.

The chain is built from TRBV5-1 and TRBJ2-3; D ambiguous. The V end was cut by 0 bases, the J end by 2 bases, with 13 bases between. The CDR3 sequence is 16 residues long. The germline CDR1 and CDR2 sequences are SGHRS and YFSETQ. CDR3 in amino acids: CASSLGLSRPTDTQYF. CDR3 sequence (DNA): TGCGCCAGCAGCTTGGGGTTGTCCCGGCCCACAGATACGCAGTATTTT.

This clonotype was recorded at least ten times. V is TRBV3-1 and J is TRBJ2-1; the D is unclear. The V gene's germline CDR1 is LGHDT and CDR2 YNNKEL (reference sequence). The CDR3 extends over 13 amino acids. V lost 0 bases and J 6 bases, leaving 6 bases between the germline ends. Written as DNA, the CDR3 is TGTGCCAGCAGCCAAGAGACTGGCAATGAGCAGTTCTTC. Its protein is CASSQETGNEQFF.

This clonotype was seen at least ten times. The genes are TRBV28 and TRBJ2-7, with D uncertain. Trimming pared 2 bases from V and 5 bases from J, leaving 10 bases between. Germline V gene sequence: CDR1 MDHEN, CDR2 SYDVKM. This CDR3 comprises 13 residues. CDR3 region: CASSLGLTHEQYF. The CDR3 DNA follows: TGTGCCAGCAGTTTAGGGCTCACCCACGAGCAGTACTTC.

This clonotype was picked up many times. The J gene is TRBJ2-7, the V gene TRBV6-2 or TRBV6-3, with 7 nucleotides matching TRBD1. The CDR3 totals 11 residues. Trimming cost V 5 bases and J 9 bases; bases outside gene matches: 4. Germline assignment: CDR1 MNHEY and CDR2 SVGEGT. CDR3 DNA: TGTGCCAGCAGTCACGGGACAGTGCAGTACTTC. Translating it yields CASSHGTVQYF.

This clonotype was found many times. This sequence joins TRBV3-1 and TRBJ2-7, with TRBD2 identical over 7 bases. The CDR3 is made up of 13 amino acids. Germline loops: CDR1 LGHDT, CDR2 YNNKEL (reference sequence). V gave up 3 bases and J gave up 5 bases; unmatched junction bases: 4. Written as DNA, the CDR3 is TGTGCCAGCAGCCATGGAGCGGGGCACGAGCAGTACTTC. This translates into CASSHGAGHEQYF.

The chain combines TRBV10-3 with TRBJ2-7, with a weak D call TRBD2 (6 bases). Trimming cost V 2 bases and J 6 bases, with 14 bases left between them. The CDR3 has 14 amino acids. CDR1 and CDR2 (germline): ENHRY, SYGVKD. CDR3: CAISETEIGGEQYF. The CDR3 nucleotides are TGTGCCATCAGTGAGACCGAGATCGGGGGCGAGCAGTACTTC.

This clonotype was seen repeatedly, ten times or more. The V gene is TRBV5-1, the J gene TRBJ2-1; D is uncertain. The V and J ends lost 0 bases and 0 bases respectively, with 13 bases between them. The CDR3 has 17 residues. The germline gives CDR1 SGHRS, CDR2 YFSETQ. As DNA, the CDR3 is TGCGCCAGCAGCTTGGATTCCGTGGCAAACTCCTACAATGAGCAGTTCTTC. Translated: CASSLDSVANSYNEQFF. The whole variable domain, filled in from reference TRBV5-1 and TRBJ2-1, reads KAGVTQTPRYLIKTRGQQVTLSCSPISGHRSVSWYQQTPGQGLQFLFEYFSETQRNKGNFPGRFSGRQFSNSRSEMNVSTLELGDSALYLCASSLDSVANSYNEQFFGPGTRLTVL.

The sample holds many counts of this clonotype. This chain links TRBV29-1 with TRBJ2-7, with a weak D call TRBD1 (5 bases). The CDR3 runs to 13 residues. Trimming stripped 1 base from V and 4 bases from J, with 11 bases between. Germline V gives CDR1 SQVTM, CDR2 ANQGSEA. CDR3 region: CSVEVGQGYEQYF. CDR3 DNA: TGCAGCGTTGAAGTAGGTCAGGGTTACGAGCAGTACTTC.

This clonotype occurred many times. The gene calls are TRBV4-3 and TRBJ2-3; D gene unclear. This CDR3 comprises 17 residues. V was clipped by 0 bases and J by 2 bases, with 15 bases between them. Germline CDR1 LGHNA, CDR2 YSLEER. CDR3 protein: CASSQDRSLYPTDTQYF. Here the CDR3 DNA reads TGCGCCAGCAGCCAAGATCGGTCTCTCTACCCCACAGATACGCAGTATTTT.